This T cell receptor beta chain was profiled in a study of T cell responses to AZD1222 COVID-19 vaccine. Study-wide results and caveats: Researchers took repertoire samples only after the peak T cell response had come. The donor group comprised mostly white British people and more females; the analysis possibly underestimated clonal diversity.

Clones were read by immunoSEQ multiplex PCR, and TCRdb kept only the in-frame ones, dropping some. This sample carries 120,000 or so clones, roughly nine tenths of them seen once, and the ten largest clones take 28%. Germline values: CDR1 MNHEY, CDR2 SVGAGI. Trimming removed 6 bases from V and 1 base from J, with 13 bases in between. This CDR3 comprises 14 residues. About this clone: Its antigen is currently unknown.

The rearrangement joins TRBV6-5 to TRBJ2-7; perhaps D is TRBD1 or TRBD2 (5 bases each). The TCR was taken from an adult in good health. This material consisted of peripheral blood, taken on day 0 of AZD1222 vaccination. This CDR3 reads CASRPREGSYEQYF. Here the CDR3 DNA reads TGTGCCAGCAGGCCGCGCGAGGGGTCCTACGAGCAGTACTTC.